Shown below are 23 T cell receptor beta chains from a single sample sequenced in a study of T-cell memory formation after mild COVID-19. TCRdb processed the 5' RACE reads anew with MiXCR; each CDR3 protein has one entry. The table has more than 75,000 distinct CDR3 sequences, more than 20% seen once. The sequenced material came from PBMCs or a T cell subset sorted from them (not recorded which). The receptors stem from a young man who had mild COVID-19 (a few samples of this study predate the infection). Cell type and time point are not known.

This clonotype was detected only a few times. This sequence joins TRBV7-2 and TRBJ2-7; a possible D gene is TRBD2 (6 bases). Trimming took 1 base from V and 5 from J, leaving 15 bases between them. CDR3 length: 15 amino acids. Per germline, CDR1 SGHTA and CDR2 FQGNSA. The chain's CDR3 is CASSLVPGLVNEQYF. DNA of the CDR3: TGTGCCAGCAGCTTAGTGCCGGGACTGGTCAACGAGCAGTACTTC. Full variable domain (remainder filled in from reference TRBV7-2 and TRBJ2-7): GAGVSQSPSNKVTEKGKDVELRCDPISGHTALYWYRQSLGQGLEFLIYFQGNSAPDKSGLPSDRFSAERTGGSVSTLTIQRTQQEDSAVYLCASSLVPGLVNEQYFGPGTRLTVT.

This clonotype has only a few counts. The V gene is TRBV5-1, the J gene TRBJ2-3, with D unresolved. V was shortened by 4 bases and J by 6 bases, with 18 bases between the two germline ends. Germline values: CDR1 SGHRS, CDR2 YFSETQ. The CDR3 has 15 amino acids. The CDR3, as DNA: TGCGCCAGCAGCAAGGACCCCCCTACTCGCGATACGCAGTATTTT. Its translation is CASSKDPPTRDTQYF.

This clonotype was counted only a few times. CDR3 amino acids: CASSRGDWDEQYF. CDR3 sequence (DNA): TGTGCCAGCAGTCGCGGGGATTGGGACGAGCAGTACTTC. The gene calls are TRBV6-2 or TRBV6-3 and TRBJ2-7; possibly TRBD2 for D (6 bases). From germline, CDR1 is MNHEY and CDR2 SVGEGT. This CDR3 contains 13 residues. Trimming shortened V by 5 bases and J by 5 bases, and 13 bases separated the two germline ends.

This clonotype was counted a few times. The V gene is TRBV7-2, the J gene TRBJ2-7; TRBD2 matches 8 bases. Germline CDR1 is SGHTA and CDR2 is FQGNSA. V shed 5 bases and J 5 bases; nucleotides not matched to a gene: 8. The CDR3 runs 14 residues. The DNA for the CDR3 is TGTGCCAGCAGCAGGCCGGGACTAGTGGACGAGCAGTACTTC. Its translation is CASSRPGLVDEQYF.

This clonotype was observed a handful of times. V and J are TRBV6-2 or TRBV6-3 and TRBJ2-2, with a possible D match to TRBD2 (6 bases). In germline, CDR1 is MNHEY, CDR2 SVGEGT. This CDR3 has 14 residues. Trimming took off 5 bases at V and 5 bases at J, with 12 bases between the two ends. The CDR3 sequence: CASSPAGVTGELFF. CDR3 in DNA: TGTGCCAGCAGTCCAGCGGGCGTAACCGGGGAGCTGTTTTTT.

This sequence joins TRBV5-1 and TRBJ2-7; 8 nucleotides align to TRBD1. This CDR3 contains 16 residues. Germline V gene lookup returns CDR1 SGHRS and CDR2 YFSETQ. J lost 1 base, V lost 4 bases, and 10 bases had no gene match. CDR3 nucleotides: TGCGCCAGCAGCCCCGGCGGGACAGGTCCTTCCTACGAGCAGTACGTC. Translated, it gives CASSPGGTGPSYEQYV.

This chain uses TRBV11-2 with TRBJ1-5; D is unclear. Germline CDR1 SGHAT, CDR2 FQNNGV. This CDR3 has 14 amino acids. V lost 1 base and J lost 7, with 11 bases in between. The CDR3: CASSLGAQRQPQHF. The CDR3 coding sequence is TGTGCCAGCAGCTTAGGGGCTCAGAGGCAGCCCCAGCATTTT. The full variable domain, its missing parts supplied by reference TRBV11-2 and TRBJ1-5, is EAGVAQSPRYKIIEKRQSVAFWCNPISGHATLYWYQQILGQGPKLLIQFQNNGVVDDSQLPKDRFSAERLKGVDSTLKIQPAKLEDSAVYLCASSLGAQRQPQHFGDGTRLSIL.

This clonotype was seen only a few times. The chain uses TRBV20-1 and TRBJ2-5, with TRBD2 matching 9 bases. Germline V gives CDR1 DFQATT, CDR2 SNEGSKA (reference sequence). V shed 7 bases and J 5 bases; nucleotides not matched to a gene: 11. This CDR3 is 14 amino acids long. The CDR3 reads CSGASGDLKETQYF. In DNA, the CDR3 is TGCAGTGGCGCTAGCGGGGACTTAAAGGAGACCCAGTACTTC.

V gene TRBV5-6 combines with J gene TRBJ2-7, with D possibly matching TRBD1 (5 bases). This CDR3 has 13 amino acids. Germline V CDR1 and CDR2: SGHDT, YYEEEE. V was clipped by 2 bases and J by 1 base, with 7 bases between them. The CDR3 nucleotides read TGTGCCAGCAGCTTCACAGGTTCCTACGAGCAGTACTTC. Translated: CASSFTGSYEQYF. The whole variable domain, remainder taken from reference TRBV5-6 and TRBJ2-7, is DAGVTQSPTHLIKTRGQQVTLRCSPKSGHDTVSWYQQALGQGPQFIFQYYEEEERQRGNFPDRFSGHQFPNYSSELNVNALLLGDSALYLCASSFTGSYEQYFGPGTRLTVT.

This chain links TRBV7-9 with TRBJ2-1; the match to TRBD2 covers 7 bases. The V segment lost 3 bases and the J segment 4 bases; nucleotides outside the gene matches: 6. The CDR3 contains 15 residues. CDR1 is SEHNR and CDR2 is FQNEAQ in the germline V gene (reference sequence). CDR3 amino acids: CASSFLSGGYNEQFF. The CDR3 region has the DNA TGTGCCAGCAGCTTTTTATCGGGGGGTTACAATGAGCAGTTCTTC.

This clonotype came up a few times. The V call is TRBV7-9, the J call TRBJ2-7, with D perhaps matching TRBD1 (6 bases). The length of the CDR3 is 13 residues. Germline V gene lookup returns CDR1 SEHNR and CDR2 FQNEAQ (reference sequence). Trimming shortened V by 4 bases and J by 1 base, and 8 bases separated the two germline ends. The DNA of the CDR3 is TGTGCCAGCAGCTCGGACAGTTCCTACGAGCAGTACTTC. It translates to CASSSDSSYEQYF.

This clonotype was detected only a few times. This sequence joins TRBV29-1 and TRBJ2-2; a weak D match, TRBD1 (5 bases). CDR1 is SQVTM and CDR2 is ANQGSEA in the germline V gene. With 6 bases removed from V and 0 bases from J, the gap between germline ends came to 11 bases. This CDR3 contains 14 residues. CDR3 sequence reads: CSVIQDTNTGELFF. CDR3 coding DNA: TGCAGCGTCATACAGGACACGAACACCGGGGAGCTGTTTTTT.

Points on this clonotype: A much larger clone differs by one base, so this may be a read error. The chain carries TRBV15 and TRBJ2-1, with a tentative D call TRBD2 (6 bases). CDR1 LNHNV and CDR2 YYDKDF come from the germline V gene (reference sequence). The CDR3 contains 15 residues. The CDR3 loop is CDTSTQREVYNEQFF. DNA for the CDR3: TGTGACACCAGCACACAAAGGGAGGTCTACAATGAGCAGTTCTTC.

This clonotype turned up a few times. The CDR3 here is CASSSRDRGVVIEAFF. The CDR3 nucleotides are TGTGCCAGCAGTTCGCGGGACAGGGGGGTTGTAATTGAAGCTTTCTTT. This sequence joins TRBV27 and TRBJ1-1, with 11 bases aligning to TRBD1. J lost 7 bases, V lost 4 bases, and 11 bases had no gene match. The CDR3 length is 16 residues. CDR1 and CDR2 from the germline V gene are MNHEY and SMNVEV (reference sequence).

The rearrangement joins TRBV6-5 to TRBJ2-7, with D possibly being TRBD1 (6 bases). Germline V lookup: CDR1 MNHEY, CDR2 SVGAGI. Trimming stripped 3 bases from V and 2 bases from J, with 11 bases between. CDR3 size: 14 residues. The CDR3 nucleotides read TGTGCCAGCAGTTATAATACAGGGACCTACGAGCAGTACTTC. Translated, it gives CASSYNTGTYEQYF.

The table lists this clonotype with many counts. The chain combines TRBV3-1 with TRBJ2-7; TRBD2 matches 9 bases. The CDR3 is 14 residues long. Germline CDR1 and CDR2: LGHDT and YNNKEL (reference sequence). V shed 2 bases, J shed 5 bases, and the junction held 4 bases outside the gene matches. CDR3 sequence (DNA): TGTGCCAGCAGCCAAATTCTAGCGGGGAACGAGCAGTACTTC. This translates into CASSQILAGNEQYF.

The chain links TRBV5-5 to TRBJ2-1; 7 bases fit TRBD1. J gave up 0 bases and V 4 bases, and 4 bases lay outside the gene matches. The germline CDR1 and CDR2 sequences are SGHKS and YYEKEE (reference sequence). This CDR3 has 15 amino acids. In DNA, the CDR3 is TGTGCCAGCAGCCTAGACAGGGACTCCTACAATGAGCAGTTCTTC. Its translation: CASSLDRDSYNEQFF.

The table lists this clonotype with a few counts. DNA of the CDR3: TGTGCCTGGAGGCGGGTGGAGACCCAGTACTTC. Its translation is CAWRRVETQYF. The chain joins TRBV30 to TRBJ2-5; D may be TRBD2 (5 bases). Trimming left V 3 bases short and J 5 bases short, with 7 bases between. The CDR3 covers 11 residues. The germline V gene has CDR1 GTSNPN and CDR2 SVGIG (reference sequence).

V usage is TRBV12-3 or TRBV12-4 and J usage is TRBJ2-2; D is unclear. The CDR3 sequence is 13 residues long. Trimming cost V 2 bases and J 10 bases, with 11 bases left between them. The CDR3 DNA follows: TGTGCCAGCAGTTTAACGACGGTCGAGGAGCTGTTTTTT. Translating it yields CASSLTTVEELFF.

This clonotype was detected only a few times. J is TRBJ1-2 and V is TRBV29-1, with D tentatively TRBD1 (5 bases). The V and J ends lost 7 bases and 2 bases respectively, with 11 bases between them. The CDR3 runs 12 residues. CDR1 is SQVTM and CDR2 is ANQGSEA in the germline V gene. The CDR3 nucleotides read TGCAGCGCCCTTGGGGGGAACTATGGCTACACCTTC. Protein sequence: CSALGGNYGYTF. The variable domain in full, completed from reference TRBV29-1 and TRBJ1-2, reads SAVISQKPSRDICQRGTSLTIQCQVDSQVTMMFWYRQQPGQSLTLIATANQGSEATYESGFVIDKFPISRPNLTFSTLTVSNMSPEDSSIYLCSALGGNYGYTFGSGTRLTVV.

This clonotype was detected a few times. The chain couples TRBV6-5 to TRBJ2-3; D possibly corresponds to TRBD2 (5 bases). The CDR3 loop spans 18 amino acids. Deletions cut 5 bases from V and 0 bases from J, with 21 bases between. CDR1 MNHEY and CDR2 SVGAGI come from the germline V gene. CDR3 nucleotides: TGTGCCAGCAGTCCCGGGAATTCCGGCAGGACCAGCACAGATACGCAGTATTTT. It encodes CASSPGNSGRTSTDTQYF.

The chain combines TRBV5-1 with TRBJ2-2, with TRBD1 matching 8 bases. The CDR3 is made up of 15 amino acids. Trimming cost V 4 bases and J 4 bases; bases outside gene matches: 6. CDR1 is SGHRS, CDR2 YFSETQ, per germline. The CDR3 sequence: CASSLDRAGTGELFF. Here the CDR3 DNA reads TGCGCCAGCAGCCTGGACAGGGCCGGCACCGGGGAGCTGTTTTTT.

This clonotype was detected only a few times. The chain carries TRBV7-9 and TRBJ2-1, with 11 bases aligning to TRBD2. Germline-derived CDR1 and CDR2 are SEHNR and FQNEAQ (reference sequence). The length of the CDR3 is 12 residues. V lost 9 bases and J lost 8; bases outside the gene matches: 3. CDR3 bases: TGTGCCAGTGAACTAGCGGGAGATGAGCAGTTCTTC. Protein sequence: CASELAGDEQFF.